This TCR beta chain came from a study of T cell responses to AZD1222 COVID-19 vaccine. Findings and caveats of the study: Nearly half of spike-specific TCRs reportedly target variant regions that are unmutated in the B.1.351 and B.1.1.7 variants.

Points on this clone: Its target is not known.

V was trimmed by 3 bases and J by 4 bases, leaving 11 bases between them. This CDR3 is built from 14 residues. The germline V gene encodes CDR1 SGHTA and CDR2 FQGNSA. This table comes from immunoSEQ multiplex PCR, and its TCRdb copy is limited to in-frame clones, with some not included. Of some 150,000 clones listed, approximately 88% are singletons. The sequenced sample was peripheral blood, obtained on day 0 of MenACWY control vaccination. The sequence derives from an adult in good health. The rearrangement joins TRBV7-2 to TRBJ2-3; D is ambiguous. CDR3 nucleotides: TGTGCCAGCAGCTTGACAATATCAGCAGATACGCAGTATTTT. Translated, it gives CASSLTISADTQYF.